This TCR beta chain was sequenced for a study of blood T cell repertoires in COVID-19. About the study: Samples of COVID-19 (acute and convalescent) were obtained from the United States, Italy and Spain. The analysed material was cDNA or gDNA that came from T cells, B-cell-depleted T cells, or PBMCs.

Authors' methods: Researchers report that nucleated cell counts were estimated from reference gene primer amplification. Clones were sequenced by immunoSEQ multiplex PCR, and TCRdb holds only the in-frame ones, with some missing. V and J calls and clone size are given by that table; D and trimming were obtained from the DNA. The sample shows 110,000 or so clones, around 85% of them seen only once. V was shortened by 4 bases and J by 5 bases, with 9 bases between the two germline ends. Germline values: CDR1 MGHRA, CDR2 YSYEKL. This CDR3 comprises 14 residues. Sequenced input: peripheral blood. This clonotype was obtained from a man in his 70s who had recovered from COVID-19. The chain is built from TRBV4-1 and TRBJ1-6; the D is unclear. The chain's CDR3 is CASSLEQNNSPLHF. The CDR3 coding sequence is TGCGCCAGCAGCCTAGAGCAGAATAATTCACCCCTCCACTTT.